The 3 T cell receptor beta chains listed next were all sequenced from one sample in a study of monozygotic twins with inflammatory bowel disease. TCRdb reworked the 5' RACE reads into one entry per CDR3 protein, no DNA. This sample's table has about 380,000 distinct CDR3 sequences. Material: blood. These receptors were obtained from a human donor with ulcerative colitis or Crohn's disease, or a healthy co-twin of an affected twin (not recorded which).

This rearrangement joins TRBV7-9 to TRBJ1-1. The CDR3 covers 14 residues. Germline V CDR1 and CDR2: SEHNR, FQNEAQ (reference sequence). The CDR3 region is CASSLGPTGTEAFF.

CDR3 loop: CASSSGTGGLRWTEAFF. The J gene is TRBJ1-1, the V gene TRBV19; checking the TCRdb D call of TRBD1 is not possible without DNA. The CDR3 consists of 17 residues. Germline V gene data show CDR1 as LNHDA and CDR2 as SQIVND (reference sequence).

The chain carries TRBV12-3 or TRBV12-4 and TRBJ2-4. The CDR3 is 14 residues long. CDR3 sequence: CASSQRAAKNIQYF.